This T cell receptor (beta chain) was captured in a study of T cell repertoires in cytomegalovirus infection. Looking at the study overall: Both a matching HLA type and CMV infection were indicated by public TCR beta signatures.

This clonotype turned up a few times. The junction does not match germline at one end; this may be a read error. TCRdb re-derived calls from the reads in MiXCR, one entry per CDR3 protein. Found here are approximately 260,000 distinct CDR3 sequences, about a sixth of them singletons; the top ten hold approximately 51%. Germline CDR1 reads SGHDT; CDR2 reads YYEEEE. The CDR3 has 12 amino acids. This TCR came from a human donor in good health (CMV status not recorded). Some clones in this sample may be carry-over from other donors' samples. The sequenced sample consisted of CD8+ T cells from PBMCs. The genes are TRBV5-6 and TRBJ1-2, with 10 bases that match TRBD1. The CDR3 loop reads CASSPAGDRGLF. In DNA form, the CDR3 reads TGTGCCAGCAGCCCCGCCGGGGACAGGGGCCTCTTC.